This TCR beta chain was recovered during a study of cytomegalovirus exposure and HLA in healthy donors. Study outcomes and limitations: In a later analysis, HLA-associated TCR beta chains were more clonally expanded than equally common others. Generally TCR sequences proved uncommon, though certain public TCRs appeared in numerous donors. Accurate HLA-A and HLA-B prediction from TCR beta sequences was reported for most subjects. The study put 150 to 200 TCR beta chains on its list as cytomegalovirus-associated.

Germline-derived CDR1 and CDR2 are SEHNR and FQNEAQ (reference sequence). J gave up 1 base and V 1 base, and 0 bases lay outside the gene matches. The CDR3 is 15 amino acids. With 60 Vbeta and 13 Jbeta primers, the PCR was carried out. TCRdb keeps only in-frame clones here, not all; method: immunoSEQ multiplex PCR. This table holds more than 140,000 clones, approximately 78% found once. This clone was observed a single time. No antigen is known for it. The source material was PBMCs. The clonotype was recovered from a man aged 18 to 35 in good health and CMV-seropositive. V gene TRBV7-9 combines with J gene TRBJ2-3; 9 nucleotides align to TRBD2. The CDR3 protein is CASSLGTSGTDTQYF. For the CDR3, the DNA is TGTGCCAGCAGCTTAGGGACTAGCGGCACAGATACGCAGTATTTT.